A single sample gave rise to the 24 T cell receptor beta chains below, sequenced in a study of blood T cell repertoires in COVID-19. Some clones are missing from TCRdb's copy, which holds only in-frame ones; the method was immunoSEQ multiplex PCR. Among over 110,000 clones listed, 79% were seen once. Sample: peripheral blood. These receptors came from a man in his fifties or sixties with acute or convalescent COVID-19.

The chain couples TRBV19 to TRBJ1-1, with 8 bases that match TRBD1. Germline V lookup: CDR1 LNHDA, CDR2 SQIVND (reference sequence). The CDR3 runs 14 residues. Trimming removed 3 bases from V and 8 bases from J; junction bases left unmatched: 8. The CDR3: CASSMTGVGLEAFF. The CDR3 DNA sequence: TGTGCCAGTAGTATGACAGGGGTGGGCCTCGAAGCTTTCTTT.

The chain is built from TRBV28 and TRBJ2-3; 7 bases match TRBD2. CDR1 is MDHEN and CDR2 is SYDVKM in the germline V gene. V dropped 6 bases and J dropped 8; count of bases not matched to a gene: 8. There are 13 residues in the CDR3. The CDR3 region has the DNA TGTGCCAGCAGCTCCGGGACTAAGGGTACGCAGTATTTT. Amino acid sequence: CASSSGTKGTQYF.

This clone was seen more than once but under ten times. The V and J genes are TRBV28 and TRBJ1-1, with 7 bases identical to TRBD1. The ends lost 3 bases at V and 11 bases at J; junction bases unmatched: 12. CDR3 length: 14 residues. Germline CDR1 is MDHEN and CDR2 is SYDVKM. CDR3 loop: CASSFVEGGASAFF. The CDR3 DNA sequence: TGTGCCAGCAGTTTTGTGGAAGGGGGCGCGTCGGCTTTCTTT.

This clone has only a few counts. The rearrangement uses TRBV7-2 and TRBJ1-1; D is possibly TRBD1 (6 bases). The V gene's germline CDR1 is SGHTA and CDR2 FQGNSA. The CDR3 is 13 amino acids. Deletions cut 3 bases from V and 5 bases from J, with 10 bases between. The CDR3 is CASSFTGRTEAFF. The CDR3 DNA reads TGTGCCAGCAGCTTCACAGGGCGGACTGAAGCTTTCTTT.

The chain recombines TRBV5-1 with TRBJ2-7; D possibly corresponds to TRBD1 (5 bases). The CDR3 has 14 amino acids. Germline V gene sequence: CDR1 SGHRS, CDR2 YFSETQ. V gave up 4 bases and J gave up 6 bases, with 17 bases separating them. The DNA of the CDR3 is TGCGCCAGCAGCCTCCGGACAATACCAGCCGAGCAGTACTTC. Translated, it gives CASSLRTIPAEQYF.

The chain couples TRBV4-1 to TRBJ2-5, with TRBD1 as a possible D gene (6 bases). Germline V gene sequence: CDR1 MGHRA, CDR2 YSYEKL. Deletions cut 3 bases from V and 5 bases from J, with 10 bases between. CDR3 size: 13 residues. CDR3 residues: CASSQQGSETQYF. CDR3 coding DNA: TGCGCCAGCAGCCAGCAGGGGAGCGAGACCCAGTACTTC.

The V and J genes are TRBV6-5 and TRBJ2-1; D gene ambiguous. V was trimmed by 6 bases and J by 0 bases, leaving 6 bases between them. This CDR3 region has 13 residues. Germline loops: CDR1 MNHEY, CDR2 SVGAGI. CDR3 in DNA: TGTGCCAGCAGCCTTAGCTCCTACAATGAGCAGTTCTTC. Translating it yields CASSLSSYNEQFF.

This sequence joins TRBV18 and TRBJ1-3; D uncertain. V was clipped by 2 bases and J by 8 bases, with 10 bases between them. Germline V gene data show CDR1 as KGHSH and CDR2 as LQKENI. This CDR3 is 13 amino acids long. CDR3 amino acids: CASSPGRGDTIYF. Here the CDR3 DNA reads TGTGCCAGCTCACCAGGCCGGGGAGACACCATATATTTT.

A note on this clone: The same CDR3 can be traced to other DNA sequences in this sample. The chain links TRBV7-9 to TRBJ1-4, with TRBD1 as a possible D gene (5 bases). V lost 2 bases, J lost 8 bases, and 12 bases lay in between. The length of the CDR3 is 14 residues. Germline lookup yields CDR1 SEHNR and CDR2 FQNEAQ (reference sequence). The CDR3 nucleotides are TGTGCCAGCAGCTTAAGACAGCTTAACGAAAAACTGTTTTTT. Protein: CASSLRQLNEKLFF.

The chain joins TRBV13 to TRBJ2-5; the D gene is possibly TRBD2 (5 bases). The germline V gene has CDR1 PRHDT and CDR2 FYEKMQ (reference sequence). CDR3 length equals 13 residues. Trimming cost V 0 bases and J 6 bases, with 8 bases left between them. CDR3 nucleotide sequence: TGTGCCAGCAGCTTAGGTGGGAGTAAGACCCAGTACTTC. Its protein is CASSLGGSKTQYF.

Here the CDR3 reads CASSLSLRNSPLHF. In DNA form, the CDR3 reads TGTGCCAGCAGTTTATCCCTCAGGAATTCACCCCTCCACTTT. The chain combines TRBV28 with TRBJ1-6; D is undetermined. V was cut by 1 base and J by 7 bases, with 8 bases left in between. This CDR3 spans 14 amino acids. Germline V gene sequence: CDR1 MDHEN, CDR2 SYDVKM.

V usage is TRBV11-2 and J usage is TRBJ2-5; 7 nucleotides align to TRBD1. The CDR3 runs 15 residues. With 1 base clipped from V and 5 bases from J, the junction kept 7 bases outside the gene matches. Germline V gene sequence: CDR1 SGHAT, CDR2 FQNNGV. The CDR3 bases are TGTGCCAGCAGCTTAGGGGACAGTGACATGGAGACCCAGTACTTC. Translating gives CASSLGDSDMETQYF.

The V gene is TRBV7-2, the J gene TRBJ2-1; 7 bases fit TRBD2. V lost 0 bases, J lost 3 bases, and 2 bases stayed unmatched. The germline CDR1 and CDR2 sequences are SGHTA and FQGNSA. The CDR3 sequence is 15 residues long. The CDR3 loop reads CASSLASGHYNEQFF. As DNA, the CDR3 is TGTGCCAGCAGCTTAGCTAGCGGGCACTACAATGAGCAGTTCTTC. Drawing the rest from reference TRBV7-2 and TRBJ2-1, the complete variable domain is GAGVSQSPSNKVTEKGKDVELRCDPISGHTALYWYRQSLGQGLEFLIYFQGNSAPDKSGLPSDRFSAERTGGSVSTLTIQRTQQEDSAVYLCASSLASGHYNEQFFGPGTRLTVL.

This clone has more than one count but fewer than ten. This chain uses TRBV15 with TRBJ1-4; 10 bases fit TRBD1. CDR1 and CDR2 from the germline V gene are LNHNV and YYDKDF (reference sequence). CDR3 size: 15 residues. Germline trimming cut 5 bases from V and 8 bases from J; bases unmatched to any gene: 8. The CDR3 nucleotides read TGTGCCACCAGCGGGACAGGGGCCGAGGTGGAAAAACTGTTTTTT. Its translation is CATSGTGAEVEKLFF.

The rearrangement joins TRBV12-3 or TRBV12-4 to TRBJ1-2, with a tentative D call TRBD1 (5 bases). The V end was cut by 5 bases, the J end by 3 bases, with 10 bases between. This CDR3 spans 13 amino acids. The chain's CDR3 is CASSPSRDYGYTF. CDR3 in DNA: TGTGCCAGCAGTCCCAGCAGGGACTATGGCTACACCTTC.

In the case of this clone: Other DNA sequences in this sample translate to the same CDR3. The chain recombines TRBV6-2 or TRBV6-3 with TRBJ2-1; D is ambiguous. The CDR3 is 12 residues long. The V gene's germline CDR1 is MNHEY and CDR2 SVGEGT. Between the trimmed V and J ends, which lost 2 bases and 7 bases, there was a span of 6 bases. DNA for the CDR3: TGTGCCAGCAGTTACGGGCTAAATGAGCAGTTCTTC. This translates into CASSYGLNEQFF.

The V and J genes are TRBV4-3 and TRBJ2-7, with D maybe TRBD2 (6 bases). This CDR3 is built from 14 residues. Trimming removed 1 base at V and 5 bases at J, with 12 bases between. Per the germline V gene, CDR1 is LGHNA and CDR2 is YSLEER. CDR3 sequence: CASSQVRGGNEQYF. The DNA of the CDR3 is TGCGCCAGCAGCCAAGTCAGAGGAGGGAACGAGCAGTACTTC.

CDR3 DNA: TGTGCCAGCTCACGGGACAGGGGTGTTGATACGCAGTATTTT. This sequence encodes CASSRDRGVDTQYF. The V and J genes are TRBV18 and TRBJ2-3; 10 bases agree with TRBD1. Losses at the gene ends were 4 bases for V and 6 bases for J; bases not matched to a gene: 4. CDR3 length equals 14 residues. The germline V gene has CDR1 KGHSH and CDR2 LQKENI.

The chain recombines TRBV10-3 with TRBJ2-1, with 13 bases aligning to TRBD2. CDR1 ENHRY and CDR2 SYGVKD come from the germline V gene. The junction had 6 bases not matched to a gene; V was cut back by 3 bases and J by 1 base. There are 18 residues in the CDR3. The CDR3 DNA follows: TGTGCCATCAGTGACCGCGGACTAGCGGGAGTATCCTACAATGAGCAGTTCTTC. Its protein is CAISDRGLAGVSYNEQFF.

This clone has just one count. The chain joins TRBV6-5 to TRBJ1-2, with D hard to call. Germline V gene lookup returns CDR1 MNHEY and CDR2 SVGAGI. Trimming removed 2 bases from V and 8 bases from J, with 12 bases in between. This CDR3 is built from 13 residues. CDR3 residues: CASSYASNWGYTF. In DNA form, the CDR3 reads TGTGCCAGCAGTTACGCGTCCAATTGGGGCTACACCTTC.

The CDR3 protein is CASSSRQGYSNQPQHF. CDR3 sequence (DNA): TGTGCCAGCAGTTCAAGACAGGGATATAGCAATCAGCCCCAGCATTTT. This sequence joins TRBV28 and TRBJ1-5; TRBD1 agrees at 7 bases. Germline CDR1 is MDHEN and CDR2 is SYDVKM. After removal of 4 bases from V and 0 bases from J, the junction contained 6 bases not matched to a gene. The CDR3 consists of 16 residues.

The chain employs TRBV4-2 and TRBJ2-3; TRBD2 might be the D (7 bases). This CDR3 has 15 amino acids. The ends were cut back, 4 bases at V and 3 bases at J, with 14 bases in the middle. Germline loops: CDR1 LGHNA, CDR2 YNFKEQ. The CDR3 DNA reads TGTGCCAGCAGCCCCCGAGGGGGGGAGACAGATACGCAGTATTTT. It encodes CASSPRGGETDTQYF.

This clone was found a few times. The chain is built from TRBV5-4 and TRBJ2-1; 9 positions agree with TRBD2. The germline CDR1 and CDR2 sequences are SGHNT and YYREEE (reference sequence). J lost 6 bases, V lost 0 bases, and 7 bases had no gene match. There are 16 residues in the CDR3. The CDR3 region has the DNA TGTGCCAGCAGCTTGGGGACTAGCGTGACTTCCAATGAGCAGTTCTTC. It encodes CASSLGTSVTSNEQFF.

The V call is TRBV10-2, the J call TRBJ1-5; D unresolved. Germline lookup yields CDR1 WSHSY and CDR2 SAAADI. The CDR3 is 14 amino acids. V dropped 0 bases and J dropped 4 bases, with 7 bases sitting between them. The DNA of the CDR3 is TGCGCCAGCAGTGAGTCGTGGGAGAATCAGCCCCAGCATTTT. Its translation is CASSESWENQPQHF.